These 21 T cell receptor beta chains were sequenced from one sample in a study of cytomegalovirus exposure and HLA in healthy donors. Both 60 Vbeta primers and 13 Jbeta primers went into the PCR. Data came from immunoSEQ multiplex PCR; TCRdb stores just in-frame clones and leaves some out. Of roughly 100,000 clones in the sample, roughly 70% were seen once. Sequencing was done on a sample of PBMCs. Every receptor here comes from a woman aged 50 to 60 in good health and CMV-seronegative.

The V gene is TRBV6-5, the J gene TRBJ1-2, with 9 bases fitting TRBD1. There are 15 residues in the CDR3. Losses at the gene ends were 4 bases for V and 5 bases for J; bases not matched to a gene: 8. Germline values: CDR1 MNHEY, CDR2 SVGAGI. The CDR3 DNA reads TGTGCCAGCAGTTTCACCCCCGGGACAGGGTATGGCTACACCTTC. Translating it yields CASSFTPGTGYGYTF.

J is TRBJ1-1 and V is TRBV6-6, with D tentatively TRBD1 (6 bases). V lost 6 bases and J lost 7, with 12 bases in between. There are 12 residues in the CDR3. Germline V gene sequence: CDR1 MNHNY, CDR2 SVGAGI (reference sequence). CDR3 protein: CASSDRYREAFF. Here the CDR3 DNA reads TGTGCCAGCAGCGACAGGTACCGTGAAGCTTTCTTT.

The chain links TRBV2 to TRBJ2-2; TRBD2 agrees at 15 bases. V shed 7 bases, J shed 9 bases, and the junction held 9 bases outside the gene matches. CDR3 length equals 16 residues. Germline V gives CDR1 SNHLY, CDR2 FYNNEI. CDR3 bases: TGTGCCAGCAATACCGGGACTAGCGGGGGGCACCGGGAGCTGTTTTTT. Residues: CASNTGTSGGHRELFF.

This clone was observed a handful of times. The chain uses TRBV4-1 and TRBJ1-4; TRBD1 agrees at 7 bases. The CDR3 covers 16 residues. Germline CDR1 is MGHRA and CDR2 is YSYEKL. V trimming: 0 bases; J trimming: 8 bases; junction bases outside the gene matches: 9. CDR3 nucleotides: TGCGCCAGCAGCCAAGATCGGGCAGGGGGTCAAGAAAAACTGTTTTTT. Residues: CASSQDRAGGQEKLFF.

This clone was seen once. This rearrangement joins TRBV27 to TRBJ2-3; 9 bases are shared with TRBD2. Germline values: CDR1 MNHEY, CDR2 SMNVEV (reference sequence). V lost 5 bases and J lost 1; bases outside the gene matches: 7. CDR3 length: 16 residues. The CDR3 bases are TGTGCCAGCAGTCCCGTCGGACTAGCGCGCACAGATACGCAGTATTTT. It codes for CASSPVGLARTDTQYF.

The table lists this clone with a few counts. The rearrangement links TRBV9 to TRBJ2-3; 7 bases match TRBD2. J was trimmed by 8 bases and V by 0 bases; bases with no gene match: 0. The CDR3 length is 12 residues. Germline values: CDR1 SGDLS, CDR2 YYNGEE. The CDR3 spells CASSVGGGTQYF. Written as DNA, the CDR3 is TGTGCCAGCAGCGTAGGGGGGGGTACGCAGTATTTT.

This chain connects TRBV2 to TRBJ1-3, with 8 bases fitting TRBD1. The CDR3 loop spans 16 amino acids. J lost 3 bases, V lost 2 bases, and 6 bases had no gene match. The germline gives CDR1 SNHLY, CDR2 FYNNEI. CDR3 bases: TGTGCCAGCAGTGAACGAAGGACAGGGAGTGGAAACACCATATATTTT. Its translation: CASSERRTGSGNTIYF.

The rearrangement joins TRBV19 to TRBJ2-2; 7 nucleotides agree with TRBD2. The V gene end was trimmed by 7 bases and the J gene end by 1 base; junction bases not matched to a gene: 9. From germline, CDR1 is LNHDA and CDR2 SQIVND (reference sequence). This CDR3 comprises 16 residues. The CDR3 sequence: CASIGRASGNTGELFF. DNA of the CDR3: TGTGCCAGTATCGGTCGGGCTAGCGGGAACACCGGGGAGCTGTTTTTT.

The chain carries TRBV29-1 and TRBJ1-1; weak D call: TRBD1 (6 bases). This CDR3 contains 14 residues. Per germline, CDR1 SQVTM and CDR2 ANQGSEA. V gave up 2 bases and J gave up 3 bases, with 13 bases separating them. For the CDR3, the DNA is TGCAGCGTTGAAACATTATCAGGGGACACTGAAGCTTTCTTT. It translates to CSVETLSGDTEAFF. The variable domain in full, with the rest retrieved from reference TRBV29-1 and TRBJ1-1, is SAVISQKPSRDICQRGTSLTIQCQVDSQVTMMFWYRQQPGQSLTLIATANQGSEATYESGFVIDKFPISRPNLTFSTLTVSNMSPEDSSIYLCSVETLSGDTEAFFGQGTRLTVV.

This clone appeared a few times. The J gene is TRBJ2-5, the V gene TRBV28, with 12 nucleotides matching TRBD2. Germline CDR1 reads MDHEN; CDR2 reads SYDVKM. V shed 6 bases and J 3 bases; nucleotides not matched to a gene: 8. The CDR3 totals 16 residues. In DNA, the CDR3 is TGTGCCAGCAGACCCCCTGGACTAGCGGGAAAAGAGACCCAGTACTTC. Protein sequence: CASRPPGLAGKETQYF.

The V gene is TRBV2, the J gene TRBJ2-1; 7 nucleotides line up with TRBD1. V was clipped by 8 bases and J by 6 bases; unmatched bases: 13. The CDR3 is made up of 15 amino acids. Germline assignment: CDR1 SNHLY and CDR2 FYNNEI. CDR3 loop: CASWYSGGIINEQFF. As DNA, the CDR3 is TGTGCCAGCTGGTATTCAGGGGGTATAATCAATGAGCAGTTCTTC.

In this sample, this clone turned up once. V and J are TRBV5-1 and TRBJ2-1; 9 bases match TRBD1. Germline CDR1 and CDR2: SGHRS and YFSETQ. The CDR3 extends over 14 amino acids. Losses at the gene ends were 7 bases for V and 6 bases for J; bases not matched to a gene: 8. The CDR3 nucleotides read TGCGCCAGCGGAATAACAGGGGGCTTCAATGAGCAGTTCTTC. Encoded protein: CASGITGGFNEQFF.

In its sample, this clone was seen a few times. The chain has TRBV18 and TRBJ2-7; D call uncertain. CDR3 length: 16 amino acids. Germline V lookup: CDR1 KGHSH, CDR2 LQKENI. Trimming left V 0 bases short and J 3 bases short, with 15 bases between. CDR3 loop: CASSPPRTESFYEQYF. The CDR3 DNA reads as TGTGCCAGCTCACCACCGAGAACAGAGTCTTTCTACGAGCAGTACTTC.

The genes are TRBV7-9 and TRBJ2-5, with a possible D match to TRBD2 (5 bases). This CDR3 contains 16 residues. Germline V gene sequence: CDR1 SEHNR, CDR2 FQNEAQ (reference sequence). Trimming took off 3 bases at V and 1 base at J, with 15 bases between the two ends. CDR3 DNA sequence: TGTGCCAGCAGCTTTTCACGGACTGTTAGCCAAGAGACCCAGTACTTC. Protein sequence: CASSFSRTVSQETQYF.

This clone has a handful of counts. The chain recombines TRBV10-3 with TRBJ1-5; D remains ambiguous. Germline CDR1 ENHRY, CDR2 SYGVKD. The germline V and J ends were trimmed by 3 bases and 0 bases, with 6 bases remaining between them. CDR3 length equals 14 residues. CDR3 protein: CAISDLNSNQPQHF. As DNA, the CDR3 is TGTGCCATCAGTGATCTAAATAGCAATCAGCCCCAGCATTTT.

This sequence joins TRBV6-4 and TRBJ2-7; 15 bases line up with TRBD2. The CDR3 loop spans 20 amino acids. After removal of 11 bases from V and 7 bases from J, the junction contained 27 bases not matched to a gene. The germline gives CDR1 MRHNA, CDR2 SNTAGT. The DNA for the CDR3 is TGTGCCGGGGAGGACGGCGTCCCGGGACTAGCGGGAGGTTCTCTTAGGGAGCAGTACTTC. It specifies CAGEDGVPGLAGGSLREQYF.

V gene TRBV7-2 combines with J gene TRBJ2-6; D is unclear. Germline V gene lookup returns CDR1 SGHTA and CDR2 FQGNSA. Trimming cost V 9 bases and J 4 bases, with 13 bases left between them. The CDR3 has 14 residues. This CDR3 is CASTNSLGANVLTF. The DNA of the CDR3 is TGTGCCAGTACCAACTCTTTGGGGGCCAACGTCCTGACTTTC.

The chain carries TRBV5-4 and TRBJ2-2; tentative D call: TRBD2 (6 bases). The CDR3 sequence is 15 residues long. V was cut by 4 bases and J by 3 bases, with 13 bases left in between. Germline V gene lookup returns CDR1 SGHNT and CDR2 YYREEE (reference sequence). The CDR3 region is CASSLRGDYTGELFF. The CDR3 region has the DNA TGTGCCAGCAGCCTCCGCGGGGACTACACCGGGGAGCTGTTTTTT.

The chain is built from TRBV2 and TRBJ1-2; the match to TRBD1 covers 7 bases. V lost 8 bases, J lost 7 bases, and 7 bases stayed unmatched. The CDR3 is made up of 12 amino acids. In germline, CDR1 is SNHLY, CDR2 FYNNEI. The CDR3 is CASRTGLGGYTF. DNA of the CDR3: TGTGCCAGCCGGACAGGCTTAGGTGGCTACACCTTC.

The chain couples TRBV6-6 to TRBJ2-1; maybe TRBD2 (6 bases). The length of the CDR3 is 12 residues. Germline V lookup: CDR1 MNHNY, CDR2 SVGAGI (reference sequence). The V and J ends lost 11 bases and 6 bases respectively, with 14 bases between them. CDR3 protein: CAAGGSVNEQFF. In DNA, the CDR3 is TGTGCCGCCGGGGGTTCTGTCAATGAGCAGTTCTTC.

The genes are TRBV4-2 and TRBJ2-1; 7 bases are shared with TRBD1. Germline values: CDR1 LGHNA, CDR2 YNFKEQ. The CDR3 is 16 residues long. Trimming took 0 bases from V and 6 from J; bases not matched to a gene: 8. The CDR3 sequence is CASSQDLGQTFNEQFF. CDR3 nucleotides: TGTGCCAGCAGCCAAGATCTGGGACAGACCTTCAATGAGCAGTTCTTC.